This T cell receptor (beta chain) originates from a study of T cell changes during pregnancy in multiple sclerosis. Per the germline V gene, CDR1 is SGHNT and CDR2 is YYREEE (reference sequence). The CDR3 loop spans 13 amino acids. V dropped 0 bases and J dropped 4 bases, with 8 bases sitting between them. Profiling relied on immunoSEQ multiplex PCR, and the TCRdb table lists in-frame clones only, not all of them. Among approximately 58,000 clones listed, 92% were seen once. The sample in question was CD4+ T cells from peripheral blood mononuclear cells, obtained after pregnancy. This sequence joins TRBV5-4 and TRBJ2-7; D may be TRBD2 (6 bases). The TCR comes from a female donor in good health, enrolled as a control in a pregnancy study. As DNA, the CDR3 is TGTGCCAGCAGCTTGGACGGGGGTTACGAGCAGTACTTC. Residues: CASSLDGGYEQYF.